This is a list of T cell receptor beta chains from one sample in a study of CD8 T cells in Susac syndrome. TCRdb itself ran the immunoSEQ multiplex PCR reads through MiXCR, one entry per CDR3 protein. This sample has about 200,000 distinct CDR3 sequences, with about 95% found just once. The sample comprised CD4+ T cells from PBMCs. The receptors here all came from a human donor with multiple sclerosis. Both conserved end residues are part of each CDR3. A D gene is named only where the DNA matches it firmly. Size tells how often a clone was seen (once, few, many) or the class of an expanded clone, and some rows leave it out.

J gene	D gene	clone size	V gene	CDR3 protein	CDR3 DNA
TRBJ2-1	TRBD2	.	TRBV20-1	CSAIAGGVSGQFF	TGCAGTGCTATAGCGGGGGGCGTATCCGGGCAGTTCTTC
TRBJ1-2	.	.	TRBV30	CAWSKRVAYGYTF	TGTGCCTGGAGCAAACGGGTGGCCTATGGCTACACCTTC
TRBJ1-6	TRBD1	once	TRBV6-5	CASSWDSIGSPLHF	TGTGCCAGCAGTTGGGACAGTATAGGTTCACCCCTCCACTTT
TRBJ1-2	.	.	TRBV3-1	CASSHRQDYGYTF	TGTGCCAGCAGCCACCGACAGGACTATGGCTACACCTTC
TRBJ1-2	.	.	TRBV20-1	CSATDALFFYGYTF	TGCAGTGCCACGGACGCCCTCTTCTTCTATGGCTACACCTTC
TRBJ1-1	.	.	TRBV12-3/TRBV12-4	CASSFGHQNTEAFF	TGTGCCAGCAGTTTCGGACACCAGAACACTGAAGCTTTCTTT
TRBJ1-1	.	.	TRBV6-5	CASSYFGSEAFF	TGTGCCAGCAGTTACTTCGGGTCTGAAGCTTTCTTT
TRBJ2-7	TRBD2	.	TRBV9	CASSVSSGYEQYF	TGTGCCAGCAGCGTTTCTAGCGGGTACGAGCAGTACTTC
TRBJ2-7	.	.	TRBV28	CASRDGTLVEQYF	TGTGCCAGCAGGGACGGTACCTTAGTCGAGCAGTACTTC
TRBJ1-4	TRBD1	.	TRBV15	CATSREDRDNEKLFF	TGTGCCACCAGCAGAGAGGACAGGGATAATGAAAAACTGTTTTTT
TRBJ2-4	.	.	TRBV2	CASSERLAKNIQYF	TGTGCCAGCAGTGAACGACTAGCCAAAAACATTCAGTACTTC
TRBJ1-5	TRBD1	.	TRBV27	CASSSGTGHQPQHF	TGTGCCAGCAGTTCAGGGACAGGGCATCAGCCCCAGCATTTT
TRBJ2-4	TRBD2	.	TRBV20-1	CSAASGGAKNIQYF	TGCAGTGCTGCTAGCGGGGGAGCCAAAAACATTCAGTACTTC
TRBJ1-4	.	.	TRBV27	CASSPPGEKLFF	TGTGCCAGCAGTCCCCCCGGTGAAAAACTGTTTTTT
TRBJ2-1	TRBD1	.	TRBV12-3/TRBV12-4	CASSPAGGQFF	TGTGCCAGCAGTCCCGCAGGGGGGCAGTTCTTC
TRBJ2-7	.	.	TRBV9	CASSSDGHSYEQYF	TGTGCCAGCAGCAGCGACGGTCACTCCTACGAGCAGTACTTC
TRBJ2-7	TRBD2	.	TRBV20-1	CSANRLAGESEQYF	TGCAGTGCTAATAGACTAGCGGGAGAGAGCGAGCAGTACTTC
TRBJ2-7	.	.	TRBV20-1	CSARATWGEGTEQYF	TGCAGTGCTAGAGCCACCTGGGGTGAAGGGACCGAGCAGTACTTC
TRBJ2-2	.	.	TRBV3-1	CASMYSGFAGELFF	TGTGCCAGCATGTATTCGGGTTTCGCCGGGGAGCTGTTTTTT
TRBJ2-1	TRBD2	once	TRBV6-2/TRBV6-3	CASSWRLAGNEQFF	TGTGCCAGCAGTTGGAGACTAGCGGGGAATGAGCAGTTCTTC
TRBJ2-2	TRBD2	.	TRBV20-1	CSAPGRTGELFF	TGCAGTGCCCCCGGGAGGACCGGGGAGCTGTTTTTT
TRBJ2-7	.	.	TRBV12-3/TRBV12-4	CASSRVTYEQYF	TGTGCCAGCAGCCGAGTTACCTACGAGCAGTACTTC
TRBJ1-5	.	once	TRBV5-1	CASSGGLNQPQHF	TGCGCCAGCAGCGGGGGACTGAATCAGCCCCAGCATTTT
TRBJ2-7	TRBD1	.	TRBV23-1	CASSKGQVPYEQYF	TGCGCCAGCAGTAAGGGACAGGTCCCCTACGAGCAGTACTTC
TRBJ2-7	.	.	TRBV27	CASRPVEGEAGEQYF	TGTGCCAGCAGGCCCGTAGAGGGTGAGGCCGGCGAGCAGTACTTC
TRBJ1-5	.	.	TRBV30	CAWSAPGRGTPGPNSNQPQHF	TGTGCCTGGAGCGCACCAGGTAGGGGGACTCCTGGTCCGAATAGCAATCAGCCCCAGCATTTT
TRBJ2-7	TRBD2	.	TRBV15	CATSRESSGSSYEQYF	TGTGCCACCAGCAGAGAATCAAGCGGGAGCTCCTACGAGCAGTACTTC
TRBJ1-4	.	.	TRBV4-1	CASSRQRGGEKLFF	TGCGCCAGCAGCCGGCAAAGGGGGGGCGAAAAACTGTTTTTT
TRBJ2-3	.	.	TRBV6-6	CATTQSRVTDTQYF	TGTGCCACCACTCAGAGTAGAGTCACAGATACGCAGTATTTT
TRBJ2-4	.	.	TRBV6-2/TRBV6-3	CASSTGQREYF	TGTGCCAGCAGCACGGGACAGCGGGAGTACTTC
TRBJ2-1	TRBD1	once	TRBV7-9	CASGRTGGSPTMFF	TGTGCCAGCGGGCGGACAGGGGGCTCCCCTACGATGTTCTTC
TRBJ1-1	.	.	TRBV4-1	CASSQLMNTEAFF	TGCGCCAGCAGCCAACTGATGAACACTGAAGCTTTCTTT
TRBJ2-2	.	.	TRBV24-1	CATSLGSRTGELFF	TGTGCCACCTCTTTGGGGAGTCGTACCGGGGAGCTGTTTTTT
TRBJ2-4	.	once	TRBV5-5	CASSLAEGGSIQYF	TGTGCCAGCAGCTTGGCGGAGGGGGGTTCCATTCAGTACTTC
TRBJ1-2	.	.	TRBV5-6	CASSAGGGQRGYGYTF	TGTGCCAGCAGCGCCGGTGGTGGACAGAGAGGATATGGCTACACCTTC
TRBJ1-1	.	.	TRBV29-1	CSVEEQEGTEAFF	TGCAGCGTTGAAGAACAGGAGGGTACTGAAGCTTTCTTT
TRBJ2-1	.	few	TRBV9	CASSVEQAAYNEQFF	TGTGCCAGCAGCGTAGAGCAAGCGGCCTACAATGAGCAGTTCTTC
TRBJ1-1	TRBD1	.	TRBV4-2	CASSQVWGQTNTEAFF	TGTGCCAGCAGCCAAGTGTGGGGACAGACCAACACTGAAGCTTTCTTT
TRBJ2-5	.	.	TRBV20-1	CSARDLTQETQYF	TGCAGTGCTAGAGATCTAACTCAAGAGACCCAGTACTTC
TRBJ1-3	.	.	TRBV3-1	CASSSGTHGNTIYF	TGTGCCAGCAGCTCCGGGACACATGGAAACACCATATATTTT
TRBJ1-1	.	.	TRBV3-1	CASGASGQPNTEAFF	TGTGCCAGCGGAGCTTCCGGTCAGCCGAACACTGAAGCTTTCTTT
TRBJ1-6	.	.	TRBV3-1	CASSQVDTYNSPLHF	TGTGCCAGCAGCCAAGTAGATACCTATAATTCACCCCTCCACTTT
TRBJ2-7	.	.	TRBV7-9	CASTFDSGVSEQYF	TGTGCCAGCACGTTCGACAGCGGCGTCTCGGAGCAGTACTTC
TRBJ2-1	TRBD2	.	TRBV15	CATSREGTRGRNEQFF	TGTGCCACCAGCAGAGAAGGGACTAGGGGACGCAATGAGCAGTTCTTC
TRBJ2-5	TRBD1	.	TRBV18	CASSPPRDSQETQYF	TGTGCCAGCTCACCACCTAGGGACAGCCAGGAGACCCAGTACTTC
TRBJ1-1	.	.	TRBV29-1	CSVGNQPNTEAFF	TGCAGCGTTGGGAACCAACCGAACACTGAAGCTTTCTTT